The 15 T cell receptor beta chains in this list originate from one sample, sequenced in a study of OX40 agonist ivuxolimab in advanced cancers. Assay: immunoSEQ multiplex PCR; the TCRdb copy retains only in-frame clones and omits some. The sample includes approximately 9,800 clones, 77% of them seen just once. This specimen was CD4+ or CD8+ T cells sorted from blood, taken in a trial of the OX40 agonist ivuxolimab. These receptors were collected from an adult with an advanced solid tumor such as melanoma, head and neck, liver or kidney cancer.

This clone has just a few counts. The chain uses TRBV27 and TRBJ2-3, with D maybe TRBD1 (6 bases). The CDR3 consists of 15 residues. Germline V gene sequence: CDR1 MNHEY, CDR2 SMNVEV (reference sequence). Trimming cost V 6 bases and J 2 bases, with 15 bases left between them. CDR3 in amino acids: CASSLDEGVTDTQYF. CDR3 coding DNA: TGTGCCAGCAGCCTAGACGAGGGGGTCACAGATACGCAGTATTTT.

V is TRBV4-1 and J is TRBJ2-7, with 9 bases fitting TRBD2. The germline gives CDR1 MGHRA, CDR2 YSYEKL. The CDR3 totals 16 residues. The V gene end was trimmed by 0 bases and the J gene end by 2 bases; junction bases not matched to a gene: 5. In nucleotides, the CDR3 is TGCGCCAGCAGCCAAGATGGGACTAGCCTGACCTACGAGCAGTACTTC. This encodes CASSQDGTSLTYEQYF.

The CDR3 sequence is CASSLPTVLIGVNEQFF. The DNA for the CDR3 is TGTGCCAGCAGTTTACCTACCGTTTTGATTGGGGTCAATGAGCAGTTCTTC. This sequence joins TRBV27 and TRBJ2-1, with D uncertain. The germline CDR1 and CDR2 sequences are MNHEY and SMNVEV (reference sequence). The CDR3 length is 17 residues. Trimming removed 2 bases from V and 6 bases from J, with 20 bases in between.

The V and J genes are TRBV25-1 and TRBJ2-3; no firm D call. Per germline, CDR1 MGHDK and CDR2 SYGVNS. V lost 2 bases to trimming and J lost 0 bases, with 18 bases between them. The CDR3 runs 18 residues. CDR3 sequence reads: CASSEPAPQSASTDTQYF. Written as DNA, the CDR3 is TGTGCCAGCAGTGAACCCGCCCCCCAGTCGGCTAGCACAGATACGCAGTATTTT.

The J gene is TRBJ1-5, the V gene TRBV5-4, with unresolved D. V was shortened by 2 bases and J by 3 bases, with 15 bases between the two germline ends. This CDR3 is 16 amino acids long. Germline CDR1 SGHNT, CDR2 YYREEE (reference sequence). The CDR3 DNA reads TGTGCCAGCAGCTTAGGCGCCGCACCCCCCAATCAGCCCCAGCATTTT. Amino acids: CASSLGAAPPNQPQHF.

The rearrangement links TRBV6-1 to TRBJ2-3, with 8 bases that match TRBD2. The CDR3 extends over 16 amino acids. Germline values: CDR1 MNHNS, CDR2 SASEGT. V lost 2 bases to trimming and J lost 3 bases; unmatched junction nucleotides: 7. The CDR3 sequence: CASSEPTGGGTDTQYF. CDR3 bases: TGTGCCAGCAGTGAACCGACAGGCGGGGGGACAGATACGCAGTATTTT.

The chain combines TRBV4-1 with TRBJ1-5; D not certain. V lost 0 bases to trimming and J lost 2 bases, with 2 bases between them. The CDR3 totals 13 residues. Germline V gene lookup returns CDR1 MGHRA and CDR2 YSYEKL. For the CDR3, the DNA is TGCGCCAGCAGCCAAGATGGCAATCAGCCCCAGCATTTT. It specifies CASSQDGNQPQHF.

Only a few counts were recorded for this clone. V is TRBV5-6 and J is TRBJ2-1; possibly TRBD1 for D (6 bases). Germline V gene lookup returns CDR1 SGHDT and CDR2 YYEEEE. CDR3 size: 15 residues. V dropped 3 bases and J dropped 0 bases, with 10 bases sitting between them. CDR3 amino acids: CASSWDTSSYNEQFF. As DNA, the CDR3 is TGTGCCAGCAGCTGGGACACCAGCTCCTACAATGAGCAGTTCTTC.

The J gene is TRBJ2-7, the V gene TRBV4-2; the D call may be TRBD1 or TRBD2 (6 bases each). Per the germline V gene, CDR1 is LGHNA and CDR2 is YNFKEQ. This CDR3 contains 14 residues. With 0 bases removed from V and 7 bases from J, the gap between germline ends came to 13 bases. The CDR3 here is CASSQDYGGGEQYF. CDR3 DNA: TGTGCCAGCAGCCAAGACTACGGAGGGGGGGAGCAGTACTTC.

This clone was seen a few times. CDR3: CASSVGGLAGEETQYF. CDR3 DNA sequence: TGTGCCAGCAGCGTTGGGGGACTAGCGGGAGAAGAGACCCAGTACTTC. This chain uses TRBV28 with TRBJ2-5; 14 nucleotides align to TRBD2. Germline V lookup: CDR1 MDHEN, CDR2 SYDVKM. The CDR3 contains 16 residues. V was clipped by 6 bases and J by 3 bases; unmatched bases: 6.

The chain recombines TRBV6-4 with TRBJ2-7; 8 bases are shared with TRBD1. The CDR3 is 12 amino acids. Trimming took 11 bases from V and 3 from J; bases not matched to a gene: 6. Germline V lookup: CDR1 MRHNA, CDR2 SNTAGT. The CDR3 DNA reads TGTGCCGCGGGACAGGACCACTACGAGCAGTACTTC. The encoded protein is CAAGQDHYEQYF.

This clone is deemed large (0.1 to 1%). The chain uses TRBV29-1 and TRBJ1-3, with 7 positions matching TRBD1. V shed 5 bases and J 4 bases; nucleotides not matched to a gene: 11. This CDR3 has 15 residues. Germline values: CDR1 SQVTM, CDR2 ANQGSEA. CDR3 DNA: TGCAGCGTTTGGGCGGTGGGGACAGCCGGAAACACCATATATTTT. This translates into CSVWAVGTAGNTIYF.

The chain links TRBV6-5 to TRBJ1-2; TRBD1 aligns across 10 bases. Losses at the gene ends were 0 bases for V and 7 bases for J; bases not matched to a gene: 5. CDR3 length: 15 amino acids. CDR1 is MNHEY and CDR2 is SVGAGI in the germline V gene. DNA of the CDR3: TGTGCCAGCAGTTACTCGATCGGACAGGGGGGTGGCTACACCTTC. Translating it yields CASSYSIGQGGGYTF.

The CDR3, as DNA: TGTGCCAGCAGCTTAGGTTCAGGGGCGTTAGCCAAAAACATTCAGTACTTC. Amino acids: CASSLGSGALAKNIQYF. The V gene is TRBV13, the J gene TRBJ2-4, with a tentative D call TRBD1 (6 bases). Germline V gene data show CDR1 as PRHDT and CDR2 as FYEKMQ (reference sequence). The CDR3 is 17 residues long. V lost 0 bases to trimming and J lost 0 bases, with 12 bases between them.

The chain joins TRBV9 to TRBJ1-2; 7 bases align to TRBD1. Germline V gives CDR1 SGDLS, CDR2 YYNGEE. The CDR3 extends over 14 amino acids. Trimming at V came to 2 bases and at J to 7 bases, leaving 8 bases not matched to a gene. The CDR3 region has the DNA TGTGCCAGCAGCGTGAGGGGAGGGGGCGGTGGCTACACCTTC. It yields the protein CASSVRGGGGGYTF.